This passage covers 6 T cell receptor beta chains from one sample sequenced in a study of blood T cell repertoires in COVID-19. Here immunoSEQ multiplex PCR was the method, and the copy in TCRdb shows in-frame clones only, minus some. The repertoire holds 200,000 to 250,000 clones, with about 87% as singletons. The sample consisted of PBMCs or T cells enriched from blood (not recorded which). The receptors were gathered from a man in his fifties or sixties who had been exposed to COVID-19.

CDR3 loop: CASSLGAATNEKLFF. The DNA for the CDR3 is TGCGCCAGCAGCTTGGGAGCCGCAACTAATGAAAAACTGTTTTTT. The chain links TRBV5-1 to TRBJ1-4; D gene unclear. CDR1 is SGHRS, CDR2 YFSETQ, per germline. The CDR3 has 15 residues. The V end was cut by 0 bases, the J end by 0 bases, with 6 bases between. The entire variable domain, with the rest obtained from reference TRBV5-1 and TRBJ1-4, is as follows: KAGVTQTPRYLIKTRGQQVTLSCSPISGHRSVSWYQQTPGQGLQFLFEYFSETQRNKGNFPGRFSGRQFSNSRSEMNVSTLELGDSALYLCASSLGAATNEKLFFGSGTQLSVL.

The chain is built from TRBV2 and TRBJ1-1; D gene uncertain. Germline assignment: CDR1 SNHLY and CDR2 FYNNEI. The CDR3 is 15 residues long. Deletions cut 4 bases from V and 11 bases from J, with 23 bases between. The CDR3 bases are TGTGCCAGCAGTGGTTTCACTAGACCGGCGACGAGGGCTTTCTTT. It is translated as CASSGFTRPATRAFF.

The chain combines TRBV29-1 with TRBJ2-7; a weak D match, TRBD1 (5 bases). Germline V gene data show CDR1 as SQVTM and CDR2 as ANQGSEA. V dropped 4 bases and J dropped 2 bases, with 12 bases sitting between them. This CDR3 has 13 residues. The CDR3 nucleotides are TGCAGCGTTGTGACAGTTCATACCTACGAGCAGTACTTC. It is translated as CSVVTVHTYEQYF.

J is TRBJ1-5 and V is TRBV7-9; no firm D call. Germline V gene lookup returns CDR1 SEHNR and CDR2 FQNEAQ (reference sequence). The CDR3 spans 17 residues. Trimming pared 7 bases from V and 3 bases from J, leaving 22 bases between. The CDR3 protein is CASTHPSQPRINQPQHF. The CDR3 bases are TGTGCCAGCACCCACCCAAGTCAGCCTAGAATCAATCAGCCCCAGCATTTT.

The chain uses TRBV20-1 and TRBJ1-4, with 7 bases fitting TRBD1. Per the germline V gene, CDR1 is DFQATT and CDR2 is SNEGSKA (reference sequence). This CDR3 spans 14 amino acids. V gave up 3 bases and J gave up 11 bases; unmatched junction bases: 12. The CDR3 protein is CSASPWRQGEKLFF. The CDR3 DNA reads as TGCAGTGCTAGTCCCTGGCGTCAGGGGGAGAAACTGTTTTTT.

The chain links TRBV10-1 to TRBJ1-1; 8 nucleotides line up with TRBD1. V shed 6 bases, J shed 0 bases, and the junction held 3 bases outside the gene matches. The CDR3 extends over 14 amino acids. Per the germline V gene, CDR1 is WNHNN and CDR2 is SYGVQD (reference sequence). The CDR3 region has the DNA TGCGCCAGCAGGGAGGACAGGGTGAACACTGAAGCTTTCTTT. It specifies CASREDRVNTEAFF.